This paragraph reports one T cell receptor beta chain. With 6 bases removed from V and 0 bases from J, the gap between germline ends came to 12 bases. Looked up from germline, CDR1 is DFQATT and CDR2 is SNEGSKA (reference sequence). The CDR3 totals 14 residues. TCRdb re-called the RACE reads through MiXCR, storing one row per CDR3 protein. The profile covers a few hundred thousand distinct CDR3 sequences, with just under 6.5% appearing a single time and 4.5% to 6% taken by the ten largest. Time point: patch test 2, 6 weeks after DPC sensitization. Treatment noted: therapeutic diphenylcyclopropenone sensitization with weekly scalp DPC. This entry belongs to a study of human T cells and chemical hapten exposure.

V usage is TRBV20-1 and J usage is TRBJ1-5; tentatively, D is TRBD1 (5 bases). The TCR sequence derives from a woman between 18 and 29 years old with alopecia areata. Some clones in this sample may be carry-over from other donors' samples. The sample here was whole blood, taken in connection with sensitization to the hapten diphenylcyclopropenone (DPC). CDR3 sequence: CSARDVDSNQPQHF. DNA for the CDR3: TGCAGTGCGAGGGACGTTGATAGCAATCAGCCCCAGCATTTT.